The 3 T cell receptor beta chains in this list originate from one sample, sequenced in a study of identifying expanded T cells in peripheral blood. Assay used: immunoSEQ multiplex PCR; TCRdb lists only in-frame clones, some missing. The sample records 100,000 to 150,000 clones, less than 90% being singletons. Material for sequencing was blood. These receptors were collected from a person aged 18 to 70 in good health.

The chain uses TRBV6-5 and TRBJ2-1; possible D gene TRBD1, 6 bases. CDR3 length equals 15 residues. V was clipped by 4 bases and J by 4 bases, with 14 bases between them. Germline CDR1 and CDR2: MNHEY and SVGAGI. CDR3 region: CASSSTGQLYNEQFF. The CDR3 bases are TGTGCCAGCAGTTCGACGGGACAACTATACAATGAGCAGTTCTTC.

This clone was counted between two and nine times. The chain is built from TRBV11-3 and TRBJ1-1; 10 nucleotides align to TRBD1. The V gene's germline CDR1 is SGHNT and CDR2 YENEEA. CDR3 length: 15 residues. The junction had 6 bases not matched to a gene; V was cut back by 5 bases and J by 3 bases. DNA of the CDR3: TGTGCCAGCAGCCCGGGACAGGGGCTGGACACTGAAGCTTTCTTT. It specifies CASSPGQGLDTEAFF.

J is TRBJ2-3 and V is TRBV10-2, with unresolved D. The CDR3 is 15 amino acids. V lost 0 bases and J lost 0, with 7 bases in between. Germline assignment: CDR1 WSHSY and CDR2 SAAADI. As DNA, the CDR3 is TGCGCCAGCAGTGAGTCGTGGAGAAGCACAGATACGCAGTATTTT. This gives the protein CASSESWRSTDTQYF.